Below are 11 T cell receptor beta chains sequenced from a single sample in a study of siplizumab effects on memory and regulatory T cells. TCRdb's table, derived via immunoSEQ multiplex PCR, lists solely in-frame clones and lacks some. The table has approximately 65,000 clones, roughly 78% seen once. The specimen was memory CD4+ T cells sorted from blood. These receptors were obtained from a human donor in good health.

The chain joins TRBV4-1 to TRBJ2-3; the D gene is possibly TRBD2 (5 bases). CDR3 length: 15 amino acids. V shed 3 bases and J shed 1 base, with 11 bases lying between them. CDR1 is MGHRA and CDR2 is YSYEKL in the germline V gene. The CDR3 is CASSQRASGTDTQYF. CDR3 sequence (DNA): TGCGCCAGCAGCCAGAGGGCCTCGGGCACAGATACGCAGTATTTT.

This chain joins TRBV11-1 and TRBJ2-5; 10 bases agree with TRBD2. Looked up from germline, CDR1 is SGHAT and CDR2 is FQDESV (reference sequence). V dropped 6 bases and J dropped 4; count of bases not matched to a gene: 8. The CDR3 has 15 amino acids. The CDR3 is CASRPQRGGLETQYF. The CDR3 DNA is TGTGCCAGCAGACCCCAGCGGGGGGGCCTAGAGACCCAGTACTTC.

This clone showed up just a few times. The chain is built from TRBV18 and TRBJ1-2, with a tentative D call TRBD1 (6 bases). The germline gives CDR1 KGHSH, CDR2 LQKENI. V was cut by 2 bases and J by 7 bases, with 11 bases left in between. This CDR3 is 13 amino acids long. This chain's CDR3 is CASSPNRESGYTF. CDR3 DNA: TGTGCCAGCTCACCAAACAGGGAAAGTGGCTACACCTTC. The whole variable domain, remainder taken from reference TRBV18 and TRBJ1-2, is NAGVMQNPRHLVRRRGQEARLRCSPMKGHSHVYWYRQLPEEGLKFMVYLQKENIIDESGMPKERFSAEFPKEGPSILRIQQVVRGDSAAYFCASSPNRESGYTFGSGTRLTVV.

The CDR3 sequence is CASSLEGTGPNEQYF. In DNA, the CDR3 is TGCGCCAGCAGCTTGGAGGGGACAGGGCCCAACGAGCAGTACTTC. The V call is TRBV5-1, the J call TRBJ2-7; 9 nucleotides align to TRBD1. Trimming at V came to 0 bases and at J to 5 bases, leaving 6 bases not matched to a gene. The CDR3 has 15 amino acids. Germline V CDR1 and CDR2: SGHRS, YFSETQ.

This clone was seen just once. Other DNA sequences in the same sample also yield this CDR3. The chain employs TRBV28 and TRBJ2-3; unclear D gene. This CDR3 contains 11 residues. Germline-derived CDR1 and CDR2 are MDHEN and SYDVKM. The V gene lost 6 bases and the J gene lost 2 bases, with 3 bases spanning the gap. The CDR3 region is CASRYTDTQYF. The CDR3 bases are TGTGCCAGCAGATACACAGATACGCAGTATTTT.

The J gene is TRBJ2-3, the V gene TRBV19, with TRBD2 as a possible D gene (6 bases). The CDR3 is 13 amino acids. CDR1 LNHDA and CDR2 SQIVND come from the germline V gene (reference sequence). V lost 7 bases and J 1 base, leaving 9 bases between the germline ends. The CDR3 DNA sequence: TGTGCCAGTATAAAGCGGGGCACAGATACGCAGTATTTT. Translation gives CASIKRGTDTQYF. The full variable domain, with the rest looked up from reference TRBV19 and TRBJ2-3, is DGGITQSPKYLFRKEGQNVTLSCEQNLNHDAMYWYRQDPGQGLRLIYYSQIVNDFQKGDIAEGYSVSREKKESFPLTVTSAQKNPTAFYLCASIKRGTDTQYFGPGTRLTVL.

The chain couples TRBV5-1 to TRBJ2-7, with D tentatively TRBD1 or TRBD2 (6 bases each). Germline V gives CDR1 SGHRS, CDR2 YFSETQ. The germline V and J ends were trimmed by 1 base and 6 bases, with 14 bases remaining between them. The CDR3 is 14 residues long. CDR3 in amino acids: CASSLLGGSGEQYF. CDR3 bases: TGCGCCAGCAGCTTGTTAGGGGGGAGCGGCGAGCAGTACTTC. Based on the CDR3 plus reference TRBV5-1 and TRBJ2-7, the full variable domain is KAGVTQTPRYLIKTRGQQVTLSCSPISGHRSVSWYQQTPGQGLQFLFEYFSETQRNKGNFPGRFSGRQFSNSRSEMNVSTLELGDSALYLCASSLLGGSGEQYFGPGTRLTVT.

V usage is TRBV29-1 and J usage is TRBJ2-7, with D tentatively TRBD1 (5 bases). The CDR3 loop spans 12 amino acids. V lost 7 bases, J lost 2 bases, and 12 bases lay in between. Germline CDR1 is SQVTM and CDR2 is ANQGSEA. The CDR3, as DNA: TGCAGCGGAACCGACAGTCCCTACGAGCAGTACTTC. Encoded protein: CSGTDSPYEQYF.

This clone was recorded once. The chain employs TRBV7-3 and TRBJ2-2; 10 bases are a match to TRBD2. J was trimmed by 3 bases and V by 6 bases; bases with no gene match: 10. Germline-derived CDR1 and CDR2 are SGHTA and FQGTGA. This CDR3 region has 17 residues. The CDR3 sequence: CASSPSSGGPYTGELFF. CDR3 nucleotides: TGTGCCAGCAGTCCATCTAGCGGGGGTCCTTACACCGGGGAGCTGTTTTTT.

The chain couples TRBV30 to TRBJ2-2; 8 nucleotides line up with TRBD2. This CDR3 has 14 residues. Germline loops: CDR1 GTSNPN, CDR2 SVGIG (reference sequence). J was trimmed by 4 bases and V by 5 bases; bases with no gene match: 6. The CDR3 nucleotides are TGTGCCTGGGGGGTGGCGGGAGGCACCGGGGAGCTGTTTTTT. This sequence encodes CAWGVAGGTGELFF.

The V call is TRBV11-2, the J call TRBJ2-7, with D perhaps matching TRBD1 (5 bases). Germline loops: CDR1 SGHAT, CDR2 FQNNGV. Trimming left V 9 bases short and J 2 bases short, with 11 bases between. CDR3 size: 12 residues. CDR3 region: CASRGRTYEQYF. CDR3 sequence (DNA): TGTGCCAGTAGGGGCAGAACCTACGAGCAGTACTTC.